This T cell receptor beta chain emerged from a study of CD8+ T cells in alopecia areata. Whole-study results and caveats: Many expanded lesional clones stayed in scalp and blood while on tofacitinib. Whereas mice showed it more clearly, TCR sharing across patients was murkier, possibly because of HLA. Since there was just one nonresponder, nobody can yet say how baseline CD8+ expansion ties to response.

After isolation, RNA underwent reverse transcription to generate cDNA as the sequencing template. Here immunoSEQ multiplex PCR was the method, and the copy in TCRdb shows in-frame clones only, minus some. The table has around 120,000 clones, 58% seen once. On this clone itself: The antigen is unknown.

Treatment here: oral pan-JAK inhibitor, 5-10 mg twice daily. PBMCs provided sorted CD4+ and CD8+ T cells. The CDR3 totals 17 residues. Germline V gives CDR1 SGHRS, CDR2 YFSETQ. V shed 2 bases and J 2 bases; nucleotides not matched to a gene: 6. The starting material was CD8+ T cells sorted from blood, obtained at week 4, from a patient treated with tofacitinib. This receptor was obtained from a human donor with alopecia areata. The genes are TRBV5-1 and TRBJ2-6; 8 nucleotides align to TRBD1. The DNA for the CDR3 is TGCGCCAGCAGCTTCCGGGACAGGCTTGCTGGGGCCAACGTCCTGACTTTC. Its translation: CASSFRDRLAGANVLTF.